Following are 7 T cell receptor beta chains from one sample sequenced in a study of CD4 T cell repertoires in COVID-19 (dated by TCRdb to the early 2020s). Memory T cell samples that were not cultured were sequenced immediately after ex vivo isolation. Library preparation employed the immunoSEQ multiplex PCR assay. Not all clones reach the TCRdb copy of this immuneACCESS table, which keeps in-frame sequences only. Checked studies attribute under half of the gap to unresolved V genes and leave the rest unexplained. The sample records tens of thousands of clones, around 87% of which are singletons. The ten most abundant clones make up about 0.5% of the sample. The sample in question was central memory CD4+ T cells from blood, obtained before the COVID-19 pandemic. In the paper's terms, the cell subset or site label means: CD4+ T central memory cells. The receptors originated from a human donor who had COVID-19.

For the CDR3, the DNA is TGTGCCAGCAGTCCTCCAGGGCTTTGGGCTTTCTTT. As protein: CASSPPGLWAFF. The chain links TRBV28 to TRBJ1-1; D might be TRBD1 (5 bases). V was trimmed by 5 bases and J by 11 bases, leaving 15 bases between them. The CDR3 sequence is 12 residues long. Germline V gene sequence: CDR1 MDHEN, CDR2 SYDVKM.

The sample holds one count of this clone. CDR3 amino acids: CASSRGQPSNQPQHF. The CDR3 DNA sequence: TGTGCCAGCAGCCGAGGGCAGCCTAGCAATCAGCCCCAGCATTTT. The chain links TRBV13 to TRBJ1-5; D remains unclear. Germline V lookup: CDR1 PRHDT, CDR2 FYEKMQ (reference sequence). V shed 5 bases and J shed 0 bases, with 11 bases lying between them. The CDR3 covers 15 residues.

The chain joins TRBV28 to TRBJ2-1; 8 bases are shared with TRBD2. Germline V gene data show CDR1 as MDHEN and CDR2 as SYDVKM. This CDR3 comprises 17 residues. The V and J ends lost 7 bases and 0 bases, in that order; junction bases with no gene match: 11. CDR3 DNA sequence: TGTGCCAGCACGAGTAGCGGGGCCCTAAGCTCCTACAATGAGCAGTTCTTC. Amino acid sequence: CASTSSGALSSYNEQFF.

V gene TRBV6-1 combines with J gene TRBJ1-1; 7 bases are a match to TRBD1. This CDR3 has 13 residues. V dropped 11 bases and J dropped 0; count of bases not matched to a gene: 6. CDR1 and CDR2 (germline): MNHNS, SASEGT. The CDR3 region has the DNA TGTGCCTCACAGGGGCTAATGAACACTGAAGCTTTCTTT. Translation: CASQGLMNTEAFF.

The rearrangement joins TRBV29-1 to TRBJ1-2; D perhaps matches TRBD1 (5 bases). CDR1 SQVTM and CDR2 ANQGSEA come from the germline V gene. The CDR3 is made up of 12 amino acids. Trimming cost V 4 bases and J 4 bases, with 10 bases left between them. The CDR3 loop reads CSVGGTGYGYTF. The CDR3 region has the DNA TGCAGCGTTGGCGGGACGGGCTATGGCTACACCTTC.

The chain uses TRBV6-1 and TRBJ2-7; D perhaps matches TRBD2 (7 bases). The CDR3 extends over 15 amino acids. Per the germline V gene, CDR1 is MNHNS and CDR2 is SASEGT. V was clipped by 1 base and J by 5 bases, with 15 bases between them. In nucleotides, the CDR3 is TGTGCCAGCAGTGAAGAGGGGTGGGGGGGCCACGAGCAGTACTTC. Translation gives CASSEEGWGGHEQYF.

V usage is TRBV5-1 and J usage is TRBJ1-4; 8 nucleotides agree with TRBD1. Germline lookup yields CDR1 SGHRS and CDR2 YFSETQ. The CDR3 contains 15 residues. The V and J ends lost 1 base and 7 bases, in that order; junction bases with no gene match: 6. The CDR3 here is CASSLQGARREKLFF. CDR3 DNA sequence: TGCGCCAGCAGCTTGCAGGGGGCGCGTCGTGAAAAACTGTTTTTT.